These 29 T cell receptor beta chains came from one sample sequenced in a study of blood T cell repertoires in COVID-19. Assay: immunoSEQ multiplex PCR; the TCRdb copy retains only in-frame clones and omits some. Of 200,000 to 300,000 clones in the sample, just under 85% were seen once. The sequenced sample was peripheral blood. Receptor source: an elderly woman with acute or convalescent COVID-19.

The V gene is TRBV11-1, the J gene TRBJ1-6; a possible D gene is TRBD1 (6 bases). Germline CDR1 and CDR2: SGHAT and FQDESV (reference sequence). V dropped 5 bases and J dropped 6 bases, with 11 bases sitting between them. The CDR3 is 14 amino acids. The CDR3 region has the DNA TGTGCCAGCAGCCTACAGGGTCCTAATTCACCCCTCCACTTT. Protein sequence: CASSLQGPNSPLHF.

The chain employs TRBV28 and TRBJ2-3, with a possible D match to TRBD2 (7 bases). The CDR3 has 14 amino acids. Germline V CDR1 and CDR2: MDHEN, SYDVKM. Trimming pared 5 bases from V and 4 bases from J, leaving 13 bases between. The CDR3 coding sequence is TGTGCCAGCAGTAGGGGGGGGCTGGCAGATACGCAGTATTTT. Encoded protein: CASSRGGLADTQYF.

The chain employs TRBV5-8 and TRBJ1-1, with 7 bases lining up with TRBD1. CDR3 length: 15 amino acids. V lost 5 bases, J lost 3 bases, and 10 bases stayed unmatched. Germline CDR1 is SGHTS and CDR2 is YDEGEE. DNA of the CDR3: TGTGCCAGCAGTTTCGGTACAGGGGTGGACACTGAAGCTTTCTTT. Translating it yields CASSFGTGVDTEAFF.

V is TRBV7-2 and J is TRBJ2-1, with 7 bases matching TRBD2. The CDR3 consists of 16 residues. V dropped 1 base and J dropped 2; count of bases not matched to a gene: 5. Germline V gene sequence: CDR1 SGHTA, CDR2 FQGNSA. The CDR3 DNA is TGTGCCAGCAGCTTAGAAGGAGCGGGGCCCTACAATGAGCAGTTCTTC. This sequence encodes CASSLEGAGPYNEQFF.

The chain joins TRBV28 to TRBJ1-3; 7 nucleotides line up with TRBD1. V shed 6 bases and J 4 bases; nucleotides not matched to a gene: 12. Germline CDR1 is MDHEN and CDR2 is SYDVKM. This CDR3 has 16 residues. The CDR3 reads CASSERQGRKGNTIYF. The CDR3 DNA sequence: TGTGCCAGCAGCGAGAGACAGGGACGGAAGGGAAACACCATATATTTT.

CDR3 amino acids: CSVSSGTQIEPQHF. The DNA of the CDR3 is TGCAGCGTCTCTTCCGGGACACAAATTGAGCCCCAGCATTTT. This sequence joins TRBV29-1 and TRBJ1-5, with a possible D match to TRBD1 (6 bases). This CDR3 has 14 amino acids. V gave up 6 bases and J gave up 8 bases, with 20 bases separating them. Germline loops: CDR1 SQVTM, CDR2 ANQGSEA.

V and J are TRBV28 and TRBJ2-7; 10 bases are shared with TRBD1. This CDR3 is 14 amino acids long. CDR1 and CDR2 (germline): MDHEN, SYDVKM. V lost 5 bases and J lost 6; bases outside the gene matches: 7. CDR3 nucleotide sequence: TGTGCCAGCAGTAACCCGGGACAGGGGAGCGAGCAGTACTTC. Translated: CASSNPGQGSEQYF.

The chain has TRBV7-8 and TRBJ2-7; 9 nucleotides align to TRBD2. CDR3 length: 16 residues. Germline V gives CDR1 SGHVS, CDR2 FQNEAQ. Trimming took 3 bases from V and 3 from J; bases not matched to a gene: 9. The CDR3 reads CASSFAGGGQGYEQYF. The CDR3 DNA reads TGTGCCAGCAGCTTCGCGGGGGGGGGACAAGGCTACGAGCAGTACTTC.

This chain links TRBV6-5 with TRBJ1-4; 7 bases agree with TRBD1. Germline loops: CDR1 MNHEY, CDR2 SVGAGI. The CDR3 has 15 residues. Unmatched junction bases numbered 6, after V lost 2 bases and J lost 6 bases. CDR3 residues: CASSYHNTGDEKLFF. The CDR3 DNA sequence: TGTGCCAGCAGTTACCATAATACAGGGGATGAAAAACTGTTTTTT.

This clone was picked up a small number of times. The chain has TRBV6-2 or TRBV6-3 and TRBJ2-7; TRBD1 matches at 9 bases. Losses at the gene ends were 6 bases for V and 3 bases for J; bases not matched to a gene: 9. CDR1 MNHEY and CDR2 SVGEGT come from the germline V gene. The CDR3 consists of 15 residues. Here the CDR3 DNA reads TGTGCCAGCAGCCTTGGCGGGACAGGGTTCTACGAGCAGTACTTC. This gives the protein CASSLGGTGFYEQYF.

In DNA, the CDR3 is TGTGCAAGTCGCTTGGTTAAGACAGGCCCAAGCAATCAGCCCCAGCATTTT. This translates into CASRLVKTGPSNQPQHF. The chain recombines TRBV12-2 with TRBJ1-5; the table's D call TRBD1 went unverified against the DNA. TRBV12-2 is listed as a pseudogene. The CDR3 length is 17 residues.

This clone turned up a few times. This CDR3 reads CATSAQTSGGAREQFF. In nucleotides, the CDR3 is TGTGCCACCAGTGCCCAGACTAGCGGGGGGGCTAGGGAGCAGTTCTTC. This chain joins TRBV24-1 and TRBJ2-1, with TRBD2 matching over 14 bases. CDR1 KGHDR and CDR2 SFDVKD come from the germline V gene. CDR3 size: 16 residues. V lost 5 bases, J lost 10 bases, and 9 bases stayed unmatched.

The chain links TRBV4-1 to TRBJ2-3, with 11 bases aligning to TRBD2. Germline V gives CDR1 MGHRA, CDR2 YSYEKL. Losses at the gene ends were 4 bases for V and 0 bases for J; bases not matched to a gene: 3. The CDR3 runs 16 residues. DNA for the CDR3: TGCGCCAGCAGCCCCCGACTAGCGGGGAGCACAGATACGCAGTATTTT. Encoded protein: CASSPRLAGSTDTQYF.

This clone has a single count. The V and J genes are TRBV7-2 and TRBJ1-1, with TRBD1 as a possible D gene (5 bases). This CDR3 comprises 13 residues. Germline loops: CDR1 SGHTA, CDR2 FQGNSA. The V and J ends lost 5 bases and 0 bases respectively, with 7 bases between them. The CDR3 is CASSRQMNTEAFF. The CDR3 nucleotides read TGTGCCAGCAGCAGACAGATGAACACTGAAGCTTTCTTT. Combining the CDR3 with reference TRBV7-2 and TRBJ1-1 gives the whole variable domain GAGVSQSPSNKVTEKGKDVELRCDPISGHTALYWYRQSLGQGLEFLIYFQGNSAPDKSGLPSDRFSAERTGGSVSTLTIQRTQQEDSAVYLCASSRQMNTEAFFGQGTRLTVV.

This rearrangement joins TRBV3-1 (or the pseudogene TRBV3-2) to TRBJ1-2, with D maybe TRBD1 (6 bases). V shed 1 base and J shed 4 bases, with 13 bases lying between them. The CDR3 spans 15 residues. Germline V gene data show CDR1 as LGHDT and CDR2 as YNNKEL (reference sequence). CDR3 nucleotides: TGTGCCAGCAGCCAAGGACTGGCAGGGGCCTATGGCTACACCTTC. Translation gives CASSQGLAGAYGYTF.

The chain employs TRBV7-6 and TRBJ2-3; D gene ambiguous. Germline V lookup: CDR1 SGHVS, CDR2 FNYEAQ. This CDR3 is built from 16 residues. V dropped 5 bases and J dropped 1 base, with 16 bases sitting between them. CDR3 residues: CASSPSVGGGTDTQYF. CDR3 bases: TGTGCCAGCAGCCCGAGTGTTGGCGGAGGCACAGATACGCAGTATTTT.

This clone was seen a few times. The chain links TRBV2 to TRBJ1-3; D gene unclear. The V and J ends lost 6 bases and 4 bases respectively, with 7 bases between them. CDR1 SNHLY and CDR2 FYNNEI come from the germline V gene. This CDR3 has 12 amino acids. The CDR3, as DNA: TGTGCCAGCAGCGTATTGGGAAACACCATATATTTT. Amino acid sequence: CASSVLGNTIYF.

J is TRBJ2-3 and V is TRBV7-3; the D gene is possibly TRBD2 (6 bases). V gave up 6 bases and J gave up 3 bases, with 16 bases separating them. The CDR3 is 15 residues long. From germline, CDR1 is SGHTA and CDR2 FQGTGA. This chain's CDR3 is CASSPGTPATDTQYF. For the CDR3, the DNA is TGTGCCAGCAGTCCCGGGACTCCCGCGACAGATACGCAGTATTTT.

The rearrangement uses TRBV28 and TRBJ1-1; D remains ambiguous. Trimming removed 3 bases at V and 11 bases at J, with 10 bases between. The CDR3 is 11 amino acids. Germline CDR1 reads MDHEN; CDR2 reads SYDVKM. The CDR3 DNA follows: TGTGCCAGCAGTTTTTTCGGAGGGGCTTTCTTT. Its protein product is CASSFFGGAFF.

The chain recombines TRBV3-1 (or the pseudogene TRBV3-2) with TRBJ2-5; TRBD2 matches at 7 bases. After removal of 4 bases from V and 2 bases from J, the junction contained 10 bases not matched to a gene. Germline V lookup: CDR1 LGHDT, CDR2 YNNKEL (reference sequence). CDR3 size: 16 residues. CDR3 sequence (DNA): TGTGCCAGCAGCCCCCACCGGCGACTAGCTCAAGAGACCCAGTACTTC. Residues: CASSPHRRLAQETQYF.

This rearrangement joins TRBV2 to TRBJ1-1; 9 bases match TRBD1. With 4 bases clipped from V and 4 bases from J, the junction kept 1 base outside the gene matches. CDR3 length: 13 amino acids. Germline V gene sequence: CDR1 SNHLY, CDR2 FYNNEI. The CDR3 bases are TGTGCCAGCAGTGGGGACAGGGCCACTGAAGCTTTCTTT. It codes for CASSGDRATEAFF.

CDR3 nucleotide sequence: TGTGCCAGCAGCGTAGGAGGGGGCAGGGGCCACTTTGGCTACACCTTC. It yields the protein CASSVGGGRGHFGYTF. The chain couples TRBV9 to TRBJ1-2; 7 bases fit TRBD1. V dropped 0 bases and J dropped 7; count of bases not matched to a gene: 12. The CDR3 extends over 16 amino acids. Germline CDR1 is SGDLS and CDR2 is YYNGEE.

As regards this clone: Other DNA sequences from this sample encode an identical CDR3 as well. The chain joins TRBV5-1 to TRBJ2-5; 9 nucleotides match TRBD2. V was clipped by 3 bases and J by 5 bases; unmatched bases: 5. CDR1 and CDR2 (germline): SGHRS, YFSETQ. The CDR3 length is 14 residues. The CDR3 loop reads CASSSGTSLETQYF. CDR3 DNA sequence: TGCGCCAGCAGCTCCGGGACTAGCTTGGAGACCCAGTACTTC.

A few counts support this clone. V gene TRBV6-1 combines with J gene TRBJ2-5, with D tentatively TRBD2 (6 bases). CDR3 length equals 15 residues. Germline V gene lookup returns CDR1 MNHNS and CDR2 SASEGT. V was trimmed by 1 base and J by 1 base, leaving 10 bases between them. The CDR3 DNA sequence: TGTGCCAGCAGTGAAGTCGGGGGAGGCCAAGAGACCCAGTACTTC. As protein: CASSEVGGGQETQYF.

The chain links TRBV5-4 to TRBJ2-5; 15 bases are shared with TRBD2. Trimming at V came to 4 bases and at J to 3 bases, leaving 4 bases not matched to a gene. From germline, CDR1 is SGHNT and CDR2 YYREEE (reference sequence). The CDR3 length is 16 residues. CDR3 DNA: TGTGCCAGCAGCATGGGACTAGCGGGAGGTAAAGAGACCCAGTACTTC. This gives the protein CASSMGLAGGKETQYF.

V is TRBV9 and J is TRBJ2-7, with TRBD2 matching over 13 bases. The CDR3 sequence is 15 residues long. Looked up from germline, CDR1 is SGDLS and CDR2 is YYNGEE. Losses at the gene ends were 4 bases for V and 3 bases for J; bases not matched to a gene: 4. DNA of the CDR3: TGTGCCAGCAGCCAGGGACTAGCGGGGATCTACGAGCAGTACTTC. Amino acid sequence: CASSQGLAGIYEQYF.

The chain carries TRBV5-1 and TRBJ2-5; 12 positions match TRBD2. Looked up from germline, CDR1 is SGHRS and CDR2 is YFSETQ. The V segment lost 0 bases and the J segment 5 bases; nucleotides outside the gene matches: 11. This CDR3 region has 18 residues. The CDR3 DNA follows: TGCGCCAGCAGCTTGGGAGGACTAGCGGGGACGAAAACGGAGACCCAGTACTTC. Translated, it gives CASSLGGLAGTKTETQYF.

J is TRBJ2-3 and V is TRBV19, with 11 bases that match TRBD2. The V segment lost 2 bases and the J segment 6 bases; nucleotides outside the gene matches: 7. This CDR3 contains 16 residues. Germline V gene data show CDR1 as LNHDA and CDR2 as SQIVND (reference sequence). The CDR3 sequence is CASSILSGRAADTQYF. The CDR3 DNA follows: TGTGCCAGTAGTATACTTAGCGGGAGGGCCGCGGATACGCAGTATTTT.

The genes are TRBV7-2 and TRBJ2-7; D not resolved. This CDR3 is 13 amino acids long. The V end lost 4 bases, the J end lost 6 bases, and 13 bases lay between the germline ends. Germline loops: CDR1 SGHTA, CDR2 FQGNSA. The CDR3 sequence is CASSSVSLGEQYF. CDR3 nucleotides: TGTGCCAGCAGCTCGGTTTCTCTCGGCGAGCAGTACTTC. Filled out from reference TRBV7-2 and TRBJ2-7, the complete variable domain reads GAGVSQSPSNKVTEKGKDVELRCDPISGHTALYWYRQSLGQGLEFLIYFQGNSAPDKSGLPSDRFSAERTGGSVSTLTIQRTQQEDSAVYLCASSSVSLGEQYFGPGTRLTVT.